Shown below are 26 T cell receptor beta chains from a single sample sequenced in a study of PD-L1 blockade in urothelial cancer. Measured with immunoSEQ multiplex PCR; TCRdb has only the in-frame clones, and not every one. Of some 120,000 clones in the sample, more than 85% were seen once. Time point meaning: peripheral blood 6 weeks after treatment start. The source material was PBMCs, sampled around atezolizumab (anti-PD-L1) treatment. These receptors all stem from a man in his 60s with urothelial cancer.

The chain uses TRBV19 and TRBJ2-2; TRBD2 matches at 13 bases. Germline V CDR1 and CDR2: LNHDA, SQIVND (reference sequence). Trimming took 6 bases from V and 7 from J; bases not matched to a gene: 8. The CDR3 length is 16 residues. Here the CDR3 DNA reads TGTGCCAGTAGGATTTTGGGACTAGCGGGGATCGGGGAGCTGTTTTTT. Translation gives CASRILGLAGIGELFF.

The chain has TRBV5-1 and TRBJ2-5, with 8 bases that match TRBD1. Germline CDR1 reads SGHRS; CDR2 reads YFSETQ. The CDR3 is 15 residues long. Losses at the gene ends were 0 bases for V and 6 bases for J; bases not matched to a gene: 7. CDR3 residues: CASSLVSGGGQTQYF. The CDR3 DNA reads TGCGCCAGCAGCTTGGTGTCAGGGGGCGGGCAGACCCAGTACTTC.

A few counts support this clone. CDR3 loop: CASSPSLEGAEGYTF. The CDR3 DNA follows: TGTGCCAGCTCACCATCTCTTGAGGGGGCAGAGGGCTACACCTTC. The chain uses TRBV18 and TRBJ1-2; 7 bases align to TRBD1. V trimming: 2 bases; J trimming: 8 bases; junction bases outside the gene matches: 11. Germline-derived CDR1 and CDR2 are KGHSH and LQKENI. CDR3 length: 15 amino acids.

The chain couples TRBV6-1 to TRBJ1-2; the D is unclear. Germline V gives CDR1 MNHNS, CDR2 SASEGT. CDR3 length equals 14 residues. V was clipped by 2 bases and J by 2 bases, with 9 bases between them. Written as DNA, the CDR3 is TGTGCCAGCAGTGAATCGCTCAGAAACTATGGCTACACCTTC. This codes for CASSESLRNYGYTF.

The rearrangement joins TRBV7-3 to TRBJ2-3; 15 bases fit TRBD2. CDR1 SGHTA and CDR2 FQGTGA come from the germline V gene. The CDR3 length is 16 residues. The V and J ends lost 2 bases and 4 bases, in that order; junction bases with no gene match: 1. The chain's CDR3 is CASSLGLAGGPDTQYF. In nucleotides, the CDR3 is TGTGCCAGCAGCTTAGGACTAGCGGGGGGGCCAGATACGCAGTATTTT.

This chain connects TRBV19 to TRBJ2-3, with D perhaps matching TRBD2 (5 bases). V gave up 5 bases and J gave up 0 bases, with 9 bases separating them. This CDR3 region has 14 residues. Germline V lookup: CDR1 LNHDA, CDR2 SQIVND (reference sequence). Here the CDR3 reads CASSLRTSTDTQYF. CDR3 nucleotide sequence: TGTGCCAGTAGTCTCCGGACTAGCACAGATACGCAGTATTTT.

V usage is TRBV28 and J usage is TRBJ1-3; D might be TRBD1 (5 bases). This CDR3 spans 14 amino acids. The germline V and J ends were trimmed by 2 bases and 2 bases, with 7 bases remaining between them. CDR1 is MDHEN and CDR2 is SYDVKM in the germline V gene. The CDR3 region is CASSLVGAGNTIYF. The DNA for the CDR3 is TGTGCCAGCAGTTTAGTAGGGGCTGGAAACACCATATATTTT.

The V gene is TRBV6-1, the J gene TRBJ2-7; TRBD2 aligns across 7 bases. V trimming: 5 bases; J trimming: 5 bases; junction bases outside the gene matches: 9. CDR1 is MNHNS and CDR2 is SASEGT in the germline V gene. This CDR3 is 14 amino acids long. CDR3 sequence: CASSPSGIRDEQYF. Written as DNA, the CDR3 is TGTGCCAGCAGTCCAAGCGGGATTCGAGACGAGCAGTACTTC.

The CDR3 spells CASSPPGQGGTGELFF. Here the CDR3 DNA reads TGCGCCAGCAGCCCCCCGGGACAGGGTGGCACCGGGGAGCTGTTTTTT. The J gene is TRBJ2-2, the V gene TRBV5-1; 9 positions match TRBD1. CDR1 is SGHRS and CDR2 is YFSETQ in the germline V gene. The CDR3 contains 16 residues. V lost 4 bases, J lost 4 bases, and 8 bases stayed unmatched. Complete variable domain (other parts from reference TRBV5-1 and TRBJ2-2): KAGVTQTPRYLIKTRGQQVTLSCSPISGHRSVSWYQQTPGQGLQFLFEYFSETQRNKGNFPGRFSGRQFSNSRSEMNVSTLELGDSALYLCASSPPGQGGTGELFFGEGSRLTVL.

This clone was detected a few times. This CDR3 reads CASTETGGYEQYF. The CDR3 DNA follows: TGTGCCAGTACTGAGACAGGGGGATACGAGCAGTACTTC. The J gene is TRBJ2-7, the V gene TRBV19, with 9 nucleotides matching TRBD1. This CDR3 is 13 amino acids long. V was pared by 7 bases and J by 4 bases, with 5 bases of the junction left unmatched. Germline V gene lookup returns CDR1 LNHDA and CDR2 SQIVND (reference sequence).

The chain couples TRBV5-1 to TRBJ2-2; 11 bases align to TRBD2. The J segment lost 7 bases and the V segment lost 1 base, leaving 0 bases of the junction unmatched. The CDR3 is 14 residues long. The germline V gene encodes CDR1 SGHRS and CDR2 YFSETQ. DNA of the CDR3: TGCGCCAGCAGCTTGACTAGCGGGGGCGGGGAGCTGTTTTTT. It yields the protein CASSLTSGGGELFF.

This clone has just a few counts. The chain has TRBV9 and TRBJ1-6, with unresolved D. V lost 3 bases and J lost 8, with 9 bases in between. The CDR3 has 13 amino acids. CDR1 is SGDLS and CDR2 is YYNGEE in the germline V gene. CDR3 in amino acids: CASSAGSYSPLHF. CDR3 in DNA: TGTGCCAGCAGCGCAGGCAGCTATTCACCCCTCCACTTT.

This clone was seen only once. The V gene is TRBV15, the J gene TRBJ1-5; no definite D call. The CDR3 contains 12 residues. The V gene's germline CDR1 is LNHNV and CDR2 YYDKDF (reference sequence). Trimming pared 0 bases from V and 8 bases from J, leaving 5 bases between. As DNA, the CDR3 is TGTGCCACCAGCAGAGATTTCGAGCCCCAGCATTTT. Its protein is CATSRDFEPQHF.

The V call is TRBV10-2, the J call TRBJ1-3; D is unclear. The ends were cut back, 2 bases at V and 0 bases at J, with 5 bases in the middle. This CDR3 is 14 amino acids long. Germline-derived CDR1 and CDR2 are WSHSY and SAAADI. CDR3 nucleotides: TGCGCCAGCAGTGAGGGGCCCTCTGGAAACACCATATATTTT. It codes for CASSEGPSGNTIYF.

The chain recombines TRBV5-1 with TRBJ2-7, with 7 bases aligning to TRBD1. Trimming cost V 5 bases and J 2 bases; bases outside gene matches: 10. The length of the CDR3 is 15 residues. Germline CDR1 SGHRS, CDR2 YFSETQ. CDR3 coding DNA: TGCGCCAGCAGACAGGGACAGTTCCCGACCTACGAGCAGTACTTC. Protein: CASRQGQFPTYEQYF.

The chain is built from TRBV2 and TRBJ1-1; 8 bases are a match to TRBD1. The ends lost 6 bases at V and 3 bases at J; junction bases unmatched: 6. In germline, CDR1 is SNHLY, CDR2 FYNNEI. The CDR3 loop spans 14 amino acids. The CDR3 sequence: CASSRTGIDTEAFF. The CDR3 nucleotides are TGTGCCAGCAGCCGGACAGGGATTGACACTGAAGCTTTCTTT.

The chain has TRBV6-1 and TRBJ2-7; 10 nucleotides agree with TRBD1. The trim removed 6 bases at V and 0 bases at J, leaving 5 bases unmatched. Germline values: CDR1 MNHNS, CDR2 SASEGT. This CDR3 is built from 15 residues. This CDR3 is CASSPGTGDSYEQYF. The CDR3, as DNA: TGTGCCAGCAGCCCCGGGACAGGGGACTCCTACGAGCAGTACTTC.

The chain recombines TRBV19 with TRBJ2-1, with TRBD2 as a possible D gene (5 bases). Trimming removed 3 bases from V and 0 bases from J, with 9 bases in between. This CDR3 is built from 15 residues. Germline CDR1 is LNHDA and CDR2 is SQIVND (reference sequence). CDR3 nucleotide sequence: TGTGCCAGTAGTATTTATACTAGCTCCTACAATGAGCAGTTCTTC. Its translation: CASSIYTSSYNEQFF.

The gene calls are TRBV28 and TRBJ2-3, with D maybe TRBD2 (6 bases). The germline gives CDR1 MDHEN, CDR2 SYDVKM. The ends were cut back, 4 bases at V and 2 bases at J, with 10 bases in the middle. The CDR3 has 14 amino acids. CDR3 coding DNA: TGTGCCAGCAGTTCTCCTAGCGTCACAGATACGCAGTATTTT. Translation: CASSSPSVTDTQYF.

The genes are TRBV4-1 and TRBJ2-5; possible D gene TRBD1, 6 bases. Germline CDR1 MGHRA, CDR2 YSYEKL. This CDR3 has 16 amino acids. V dropped 0 bases and J dropped 6 bases, with 17 bases sitting between them. For the CDR3, the DNA is TGCGCCAGCAGCCAAGATCCCCCCAGGGGTGGGCAGACCCAGTACTTC. It is translated as CASSQDPPRGGQTQYF.

The gene calls are TRBV19 and TRBJ2-1; 13 bases agree with TRBD2. The germline gives CDR1 LNHDA, CDR2 SQIVND (reference sequence). The CDR3 spans 15 residues. The V segment lost 5 bases and the J segment 8 bases; nucleotides outside the gene matches: 6. This chain's CDR3 is CASSPGTSGNDEQFF. The CDR3 DNA reads TGTGCCAGTAGTCCCGGGACTAGCGGGAATGATGAGCAGTTCTTC. Combining the CDR3 with reference TRBV19 and TRBJ2-1 gives the whole variable domain DGGITQSPKYLFRKEGQNVTLSCEQNLNHDAMYWYRQDPGQGLRLIYYSQIVNDFQKGDIAEGYSVSREKKESFPLTVTSAQKNPTAFYLCASSPGTSGNDEQFFGPGTRLTVL.

In its sample, this clone was seen once. The CDR3, as DNA: TGCGCCAGCAGCTTGGCCTGGGGAGGATACAATGAGCAGTTCTTC. It translates to CASSLAWGGYNEQFF. This chain uses TRBV5-1 with TRBJ2-1, with a tentative D call TRBD2 (6 bases). This CDR3 comprises 15 residues. CDR1 and CDR2 (germline): SGHRS, YFSETQ. Deletions cut 0 bases from V and 4 bases from J, with 11 bases between.

V and J are TRBV27 and TRBJ2-1, with TRBD2 matching over 8 bases. Trimming cost V 5 bases and J 4 bases; bases outside gene matches: 10. CDR3 size: 16 residues. The germline V gene encodes CDR1 MNHEY and CDR2 SMNVEV (reference sequence). This CDR3 is CASSDLGGGIYNEQFF. CDR3 in DNA: TGTGCCAGCAGTGACCTAGGCGGGGGGATATACAATGAGCAGTTCTTC.

The chain joins TRBV28 to TRBJ1-4; 8 bases are a match to TRBD1. Germline lookup yields CDR1 MDHEN and CDR2 SYDVKM. The CDR3 spans 15 residues. The trim removed 6 bases at V and 7 bases at J, leaving 10 bases unmatched. This CDR3 reads CASRGSTGASEKLFF. CDR3 sequence (DNA): TGTGCCAGCAGGGGCTCGACAGGGGCCTCTGAAAAACTGTTTTTT.

Here the CDR3 DNA reads TGTGCCAGCAGCCTGGGACAGGGGAGATATGGCTACACCTTC. Residues: CASSLGQGRYGYTF. V is TRBV28 and J is TRBJ1-2; 10 bases line up with TRBD1. The V gene end was trimmed by 6 bases and the J gene end by 5 bases; junction bases not matched to a gene: 6. Germline CDR1 and CDR2: MDHEN and SYDVKM. CDR3 size: 14 residues.

The V and J genes are TRBV11-3 and TRBJ2-5, with D possibly matching TRBD1 (6 bases). Trimming left V 3 bases short and J 4 bases short, with 9 bases between. Per the germline V gene, CDR1 is SGHNT and CDR2 is YENEEA. There are 13 residues in the CDR3. CDR3 bases: TGTGCCAGCAGCTTTACAGGGCGAGAGACCCAGTACTTC. The encoded protein is CASSFTGRETQYF.